This record looks at one T cell receptor (beta chain) sequence and its context. Its antigen is still unknown. The sample is drawn from a study of T cell responses to AZD1222 COVID-19 vaccine. Study observations and caveats: Donors were chiefly white British, with a greater number of females, and clonal diversity was perhaps underestimated. Compared with day 0, the breadth and depth of the Spike-specific TCR repertoire rose significantly after two doses of AZD1222. Repertoire samples came only from after the peak T cell response.

Measured with immunoSEQ multiplex PCR; TCRdb has only the in-frame clones, and not every one. The data hold tens of thousands of clones, with 90% observed a single time. This receptor was identified in an adult who received the AZD1222 COVID-19 vaccine. Sequencing was performed on peripheral blood, taken 28 days after the second AZD1222 dose.

The CDR3 loop reads CASSKVFRDCGQPQHF. DNA for the CDR3: TGTGCCAGCAGCAAAGTATTTAGGGATTGTGGTCAGCCCCAGCATTTT. This rearrangement joins TRBV21-1 to TRBJ1-5. TRBV21-1 is designated a pseudogene. This CDR3 comprises 16 residues.